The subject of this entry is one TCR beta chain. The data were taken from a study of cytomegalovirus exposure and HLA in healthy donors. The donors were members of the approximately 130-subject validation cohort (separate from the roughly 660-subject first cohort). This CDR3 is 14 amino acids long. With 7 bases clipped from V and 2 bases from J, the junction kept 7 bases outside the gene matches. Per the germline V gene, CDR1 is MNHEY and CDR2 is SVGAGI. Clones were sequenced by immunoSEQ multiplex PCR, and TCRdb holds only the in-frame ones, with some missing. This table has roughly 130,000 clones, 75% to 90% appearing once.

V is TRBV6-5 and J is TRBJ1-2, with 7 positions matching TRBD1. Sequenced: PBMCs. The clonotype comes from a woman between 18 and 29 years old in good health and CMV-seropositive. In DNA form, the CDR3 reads TGTGCCAGCACTACAGGGGCTGTCAACTATGGCTACACCTTC. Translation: CASTTGAVNYGYTF.